The rows below give T cell receptor beta chains drawn from one sample of a study of blood T cells in healthy people across ages. TCRdb itself ran the 5' RACE reads through MiXCR, one entry per CDR3 protein. This sample yields more than 500,000 distinct CDR3 sequences, of which roughly a quarter are seen a single time; around a sixth belongs to the top ten. Sequencing was done on a sample of blood. The receptor source for this set is a woman aged 70-85 years in good health. The CDR3 runs from the conserved cysteine through the conserved F or W. The D gene is left open where the match is weak. The size entry is marked missing in some rows and otherwise reads once, few, many or a size class.

clone_size: many
v_call: TRBV12-3/TRBV12-4
d_call: TRBD1
j_call: TRBJ1-1
cdr3_nt: TGTGCCAGCAGCCGACAGGGAACTGAAGCTTTCTTT
cdr3_aa: CASSRQGTEAFF

clone_size: few
v_call: TRBV18
d_call: .
j_call: TRBJ2-7
cdr3_nt: TGTGCCAGCTCACCCAACCCTAGCTCCTACGAGCAGTACTTC
cdr3_aa: CASSPNPSSYEQYF

clone_size: .
v_call: TRBV18
d_call: .
j_call: TRBJ1-6
cdr3_nt: TGTGCCAGCTCACCAACGGGACAATTGGGTTCACCCCTCCACTTT
cdr3_aa: CASSPTGQLGSPLHF

clone_size: .
v_call: TRBV10-3
d_call: .
j_call: TRBJ2-6
cdr3_nt: TGTGCCATCAGGAACAGTGCTGGGGCCAACGTCCTGACTTTC
cdr3_aa: CAIRNSAGANVLTF

clone_size: .
v_call: TRBV6-6
d_call: TRBD1
j_call: TRBJ2-3
cdr3_nt: TGTGCCAGCAGTCCACCCGGGACAGGGAATGATAAAGGGATTTTT
cdr3_aa: CASSPPGTGNDKGIF

clone_size: .
v_call: TRBV9
d_call: TRBD2
j_call: TRBJ2-3
cdr3_nt: TGTGCCAGCAGCCCCGGGACTAGCGGGGGGGCGAGTGATACGCAGTATTTT
cdr3_aa: CASSPGTSGGASDTQYF

clone_size: .
v_call: TRBV27
d_call: .
j_call: TRBJ1-2
cdr3_nt: TGTGCCAGCAGCCCGGGAGGGGGGGCCCCTAACTATGGCTACACCTTC
cdr3_aa: CASSPGGGAPNYGYTF

clone_size: .
v_call: TRBV7-2
d_call: TRBD2
j_call: TRBJ2-5
cdr3_nt: TGTGCCAGCAGCCCTGGTCGTAGCGGGGGGGCCCAAGAGACCCGGTACTTC
cdr3_aa: CASSPGRSGGAQETRYF

clone_size: few
v_call: TRBV20-1
d_call: .
j_call: TRBJ1-1
cdr3_nt: TGCAGTGCCCAAAGACAGAACACTGAAGCTTTCTTT
cdr3_aa: CSAQRQNTEAFF

clone_size: .
v_call: TRBV6-6
d_call: .
j_call: TRBJ2-1
cdr3_nt: TGTGCCAGCAGGGGTCGATCCGCCAGGGGATCGAATGAGCAGTTCTTC
cdr3_aa: CASRGRSARGSNEQFF

clone_size: once
v_call: TRBV6-5
d_call: TRBD1
j_call: TRBJ1-1
cdr3_nt: TGTGCCAGCAGGCGAGGACAGGCCGACACTGAAGCTTTCTTT
cdr3_aa: CASRRGQADTEAFF

clone_size: many
v_call: TRBV7-2
d_call: .
j_call: TRBJ1-1
cdr3_nt: TGTGCCAGCACCTCAACCTATAGACACGGATTATATGAAGCTTTCTTT
cdr3_aa: CASTSTYRHGLYEAFF

clone_size: .
v_call: TRBV24-1
d_call: .
j_call: TRBJ1-2
cdr3_nt: TGTGCCACCAGTGAGACCGGGGGTAGGCATGGCTACACCTTC
cdr3_aa: CATSETGGRHGYTF

clone_size: .
v_call: TRBV2
d_call: .
j_call: TRBJ1-1
cdr3_nt: TGTGCCAGCAGGGCGCAGGTGAACACTGAAGCTTTCTTT
cdr3_aa: CASRAQVNTEAFF

clone_size: few
v_call: TRBV7-2
d_call: TRBD2
j_call: TRBJ2-3
cdr3_nt: TGTGCCAGCAGCCTAGGAAAACTAGCGGGCACAGATACGCAGTATTTT
cdr3_aa: CASSLGKLAGTDTQYF

clone_size: few
v_call: TRBV2
d_call: .
j_call: TRBJ2-2
cdr3_nt: TGTGCCAGCATTCTGTCCGGGGAGCTGTTTTTT
cdr3_aa: CASILSGELFF

clone_size: .
v_call: TRBV7-9
d_call: TRBD1
j_call: TRBJ1-2
cdr3_nt: TGTGCCAGCAGCTCCTCACGGGACAGCTACGGCTACACCTTC
cdr3_aa: CASSSSRDSYGYTF

clone_size: .
v_call: TRBV2
d_call: TRBD2
j_call: TRBJ2-1
cdr3_nt: TGTGCCTACACCGCAGGTAGCGGGGGGTACAATGAGCAGTTCTTC
cdr3_aa: CAYTAGSGGYNEQFF

clone_size: .
v_call: TRBV11-2
d_call: .
j_call: TRBJ2-7
cdr3_nt: TGTGCCAGCAGCCACCCACGGGCGCCCTACGAGCAGTACTTC
cdr3_aa: CASSHPRAPYEQYF

clone_size: few
v_call: TRBV24-1
d_call: TRBD2
j_call: TRBJ2-1
cdr3_nt: TGTGCCACCAGCGCTAGCGGGGGGGCTTATGAGCAGTTCTTC
cdr3_aa: CATSASGGAYEQFF

clone_size: .
v_call: TRBV2
d_call: TRBD2
j_call: TRBJ2-2
cdr3_nt: TGTGCCAGCAGACCTACTAGCGGAGAGACCGGGGAGCTGTTTTTT
cdr3_aa: CASRPTSGETGELFF

clone_size: few
v_call: TRBV3-1
d_call: .
j_call: TRBJ1-3
cdr3_nt: TGTGCCAGCAGCCAAGCGGTGAACACCATATATTTT
cdr3_aa: CASSQAVNTIYF

clone_size: few
v_call: TRBV4-2
d_call: TRBD2
j_call: TRBJ2-5
cdr3_nt: TGTGCCAGCAGCCAACCCGGTGCGGCTAGCGGGGTGTGGGAGACCCAGTACTTC
cdr3_aa: CASSQPGAASGVWETQYF

clone_size: few
v_call: TRBV2
d_call: TRBD1
j_call: TRBJ1-2
cdr3_nt: TGTGCCAGCAGTGGTCAGGGGGCCTCCTATGGCTACACCTTC
cdr3_aa: CASSGQGASYGYTF

clone_size: .
v_call: TRBV12-3/TRBV12-4
d_call: .
j_call: TRBJ2-5
cdr3_nt: TGTGCCAGCAGTTTAAGTTTAGAGGGACCTCGTGGTTTC
cdr3_aa: CASSLSLEGPRGF

clone_size: .
v_call: TRBV12-3/TRBV12-4
d_call: .
j_call: TRBJ1-2
cdr3_nt: TGTGCCAGCAGTTTAAGGGGCCTCACCTATGGCTACACCTTC
cdr3_aa: CASSLRGLTYGYTF

clone_size: .
v_call: TRBV6-5
d_call: .
j_call: TRBJ2-1
cdr3_nt: TGTGCCAGCAGTTACCTTAAGGGGCAGGGGACCACGTTCTTC
cdr3_aa: CASSYLKGQGTTFF

clone_size: few
v_call: TRBV5-1
d_call: TRBD2
j_call: TRBJ2-1
cdr3_nt: TGCGCCAGCAGCTTCCTGGCGGGGGGCCCCAATGAGCAGTTCTTC
cdr3_aa: CASSFLAGGPNEQFF

clone_size: many
v_call: TRBV10-3
d_call: .
j_call: TRBJ2-1
cdr3_nt: TGTGCCATCAGGCAGGGAGTCGGGCGTCACAATGAGCAGTTCTTC
cdr3_aa: CAIRQGVGRHNEQFF

clone_size: few
v_call: TRBV6-6
d_call: .
j_call: TRBJ2-1
cdr3_nt: TGTGCCAGCAGTTACTTGGGGATAAGCTCCTACAATGAGCAGTTCTTC
cdr3_aa: CASSYLGISSYNEQFF

clone_size: few
v_call: TRBV5-1
d_call: TRBD1
j_call: TRBJ1-4
cdr3_nt: TGCGCCAGCAGCGGACAAGGGACAGCGGAAAAACTGTTTTTT
cdr3_aa: CASSGQGTAEKLFF

clone_size: .
v_call: TRBV9
d_call: .
j_call: TRBJ1-2
cdr3_nt: TGTGCCAGCAGCGTGCAGGAGGGAGGCTACACCTTC
cdr3_aa: CASSVQEGGYTF

clone_size: many
v_call: TRBV20-1
d_call: TRBD2
j_call: TRBJ2-1
cdr3_nt: TGCAGTGCCAGGACCGGGACTAGCGGGGGTAATGAGCAGTTCTTC
cdr3_aa: CSARTGTSGGNEQFF

clone_size: few
v_call: TRBV7-9
d_call: .
j_call: TRBJ2-1
cdr3_nt: TGTGCCAGCAGCCAACGAACGAGGACTACCAGGGGCTACAATGAGCAGTTCTTC
cdr3_aa: CASSQRTRTTRGYNEQFF

clone_size: .
v_call: TRBV18
d_call: .
j_call: TRBJ2-5
cdr3_nt: TGTGCCAGCTCACCATCGCCCTTACAGACCCAGTACTTC
cdr3_aa: CASSPSPLQTQYF

clone_size: many
v_call: TRBV6-6
d_call: TRBD2
j_call: TRBJ2-5
cdr3_nt: TGTGCCAGCAGCGCGGGAGGGGAGACCCAGTACTTC
cdr3_aa: CASSAGGETQYF

clone_size: .
v_call: TRBV7-2
d_call: TRBD2
j_call: TRBJ2-3
cdr3_nt: TGTGCCAGCAACTCCGATAGCGGGGGTTTCACAGATACGCAGTATTTT
cdr3_aa: CASNSDSGGFTDTQYF

clone_size: .
v_call: TRBV7-2
d_call: TRBD2
j_call: TRBJ2-3
cdr3_nt: TGTGCCAGCAGCTTAGGGGTTAAAGGCGGGGGTAGCACAGATACGCAGTATTTT
cdr3_aa: CASSLGVKGGGSTDTQYF

clone_size: .
v_call: TRBV6-1
d_call: .
j_call: TRBJ1-3
cdr3_nt: TGTGCCAGCACTCCCGGGTCCTCTGGAAACACCATATATTTT
cdr3_aa: CASTPGSSGNTIYF

clone_size: few
v_call: TRBV30
d_call: .
j_call: TRBJ2-6
cdr3_nt: TGTGCCTGGTCAGGGTCTGGGGCCAACGTCCTGACTTTC
cdr3_aa: CAWSGSGANVLTF